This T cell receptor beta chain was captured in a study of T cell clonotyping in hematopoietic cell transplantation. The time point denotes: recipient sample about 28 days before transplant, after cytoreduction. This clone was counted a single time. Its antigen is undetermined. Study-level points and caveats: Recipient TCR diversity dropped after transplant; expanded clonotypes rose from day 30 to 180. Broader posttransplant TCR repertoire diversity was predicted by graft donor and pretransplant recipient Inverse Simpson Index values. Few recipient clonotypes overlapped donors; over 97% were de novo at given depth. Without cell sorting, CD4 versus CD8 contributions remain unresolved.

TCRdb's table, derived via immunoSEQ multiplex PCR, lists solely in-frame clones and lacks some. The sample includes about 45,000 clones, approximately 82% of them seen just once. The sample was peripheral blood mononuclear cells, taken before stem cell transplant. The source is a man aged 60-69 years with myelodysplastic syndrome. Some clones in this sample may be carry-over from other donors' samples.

The CDR3 here is CASSDRDDPTGELFF. In DNA, the CDR3 is TGTGCCAGCAGTGATCGGGACGACCCCACCGGGGAGCTGTTTTTT. The J gene is TRBJ2-2, the V gene TRBV6-1; tentatively, D is TRBD1 or TRBD2 (5 bases each). Germline-derived CDR1 and CDR2 are MNHNS and SASEGT. V lost 3 bases to trimming and J lost 4 bases, with 12 bases between them. The CDR3 loop spans 15 amino acids.